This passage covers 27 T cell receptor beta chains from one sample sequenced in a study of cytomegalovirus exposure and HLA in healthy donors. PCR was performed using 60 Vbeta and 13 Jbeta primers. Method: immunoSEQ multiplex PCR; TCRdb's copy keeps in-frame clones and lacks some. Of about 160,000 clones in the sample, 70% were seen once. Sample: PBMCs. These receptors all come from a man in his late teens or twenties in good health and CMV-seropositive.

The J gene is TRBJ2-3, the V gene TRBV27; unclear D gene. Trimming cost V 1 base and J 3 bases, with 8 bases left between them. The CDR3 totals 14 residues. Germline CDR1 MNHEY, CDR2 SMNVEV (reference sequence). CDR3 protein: CASSLFPRTDTQYF. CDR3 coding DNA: TGTGCCAGCAGTTTATTCCCCCGGACAGATACGCAGTATTTT.

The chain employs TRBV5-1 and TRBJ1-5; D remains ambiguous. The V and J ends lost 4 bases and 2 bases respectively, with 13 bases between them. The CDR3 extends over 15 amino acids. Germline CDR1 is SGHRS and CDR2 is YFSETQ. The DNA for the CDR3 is TGCGCCAGCAGCCTAGGAGGGATACGCAATCAGCCCCAGCATTTT. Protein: CASSLGGIRNQPQHF.

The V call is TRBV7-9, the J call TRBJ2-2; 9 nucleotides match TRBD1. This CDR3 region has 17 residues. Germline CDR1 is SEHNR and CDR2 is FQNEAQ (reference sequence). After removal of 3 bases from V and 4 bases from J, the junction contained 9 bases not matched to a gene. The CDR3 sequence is CASSFSFGTGFTGELFF. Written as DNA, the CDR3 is TGTGCCAGCAGCTTTTCGTTCGGGACAGGGTTCACCGGGGAGCTGTTTTTT.

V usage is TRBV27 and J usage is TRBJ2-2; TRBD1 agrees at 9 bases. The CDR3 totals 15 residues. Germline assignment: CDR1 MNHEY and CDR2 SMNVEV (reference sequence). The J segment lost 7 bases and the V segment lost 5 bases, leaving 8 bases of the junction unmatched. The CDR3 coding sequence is TGTGCCAGCAGTGCACAGGGGGCGCTTAACGGGGAGCTGTTTTTT. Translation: CASSAQGALNGELFF.

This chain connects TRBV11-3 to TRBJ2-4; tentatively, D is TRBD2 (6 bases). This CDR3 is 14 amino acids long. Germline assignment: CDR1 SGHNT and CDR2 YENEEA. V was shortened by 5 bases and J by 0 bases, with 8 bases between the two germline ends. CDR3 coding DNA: TGTGCCAGCAGCCCGGGAGTAGCCAAAAACATTCAGTACTTC. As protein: CASSPGVAKNIQYF.

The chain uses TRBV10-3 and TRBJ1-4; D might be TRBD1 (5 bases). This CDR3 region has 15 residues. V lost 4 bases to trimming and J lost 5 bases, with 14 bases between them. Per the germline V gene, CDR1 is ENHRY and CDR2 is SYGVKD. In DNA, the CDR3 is TGTGCCATCAGTGCCTCGGGGGGTAGGAATGAAAAACTGTTTTTT. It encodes CAISASGGRNEKLFF.

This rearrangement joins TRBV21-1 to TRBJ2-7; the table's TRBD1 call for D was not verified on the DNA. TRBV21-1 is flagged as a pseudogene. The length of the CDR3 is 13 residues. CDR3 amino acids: CASSSHQGGEQYV. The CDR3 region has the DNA TGTGCCAGCAGCTCCCACCAGGGGGGCGAGCAGTACGTC.

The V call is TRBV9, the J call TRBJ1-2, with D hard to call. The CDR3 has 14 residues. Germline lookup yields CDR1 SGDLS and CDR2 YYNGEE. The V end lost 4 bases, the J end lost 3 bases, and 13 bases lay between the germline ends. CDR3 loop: CASSPAGGDYGYTF. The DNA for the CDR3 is TGTGCCAGCAGCCCGGCGGGCGGGGACTATGGCTACACCTTC.

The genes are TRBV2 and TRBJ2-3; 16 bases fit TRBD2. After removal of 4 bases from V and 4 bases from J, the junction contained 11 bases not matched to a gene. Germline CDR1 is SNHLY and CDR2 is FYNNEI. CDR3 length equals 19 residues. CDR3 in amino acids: CASSGGLAGGLLKADTQYF. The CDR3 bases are TGTGCCAGCAGTGGGGGACTAGCGGGGGGGCTCCTAAAGGCAGATACGCAGTATTTT. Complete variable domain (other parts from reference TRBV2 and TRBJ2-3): EPEVTQTPSHQVTQMGQEVILRCVPISNHLYFYWYRQILGQKVEFLVSFYNNEISEKSEIFDDQFSVERPDGSNFTLKIRSTKLEDSAMYFCASSGGLAGGLLKADTQYFGPGTRLTVL.

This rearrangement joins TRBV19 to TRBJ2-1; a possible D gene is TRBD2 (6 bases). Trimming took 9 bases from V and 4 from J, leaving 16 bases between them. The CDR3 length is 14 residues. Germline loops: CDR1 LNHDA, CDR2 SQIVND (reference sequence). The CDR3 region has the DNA TGTGCCAGGAAGGGACTCCAGGTATACAATGAGCAGTTCTTC. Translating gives CARKGLQVYNEQFF.

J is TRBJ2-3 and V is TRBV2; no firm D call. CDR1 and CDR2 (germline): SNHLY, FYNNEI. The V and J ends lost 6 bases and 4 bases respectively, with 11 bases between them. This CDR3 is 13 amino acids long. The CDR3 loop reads CASRPSRPDTQYF. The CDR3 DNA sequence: TGTGCCAGCAGGCCCTCGCGCCCAGATACGCAGTATTTT.

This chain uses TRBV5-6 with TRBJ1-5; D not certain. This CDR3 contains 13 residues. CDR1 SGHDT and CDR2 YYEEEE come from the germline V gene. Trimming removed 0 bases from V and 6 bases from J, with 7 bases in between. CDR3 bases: TGTGCCAGCAGCTTGGGAGCGGGTCAGCCCCAGCATTTT. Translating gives CASSLGAGQPQHF. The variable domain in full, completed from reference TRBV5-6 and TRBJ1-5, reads DAGVTQSPTHLIKTRGQQVTLRCSPKSGHDTVSWYQQALGQGPQFIFQYYEEEERQRGNFPDRFSGHQFPNYSSELNVNALLLGDSALYLCASSLGAGQPQHFGDGTRLSIL.

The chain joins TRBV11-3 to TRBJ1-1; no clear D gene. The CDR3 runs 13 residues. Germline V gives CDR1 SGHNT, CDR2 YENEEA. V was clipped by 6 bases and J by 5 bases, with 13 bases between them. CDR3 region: CASSSRRGTEAFF. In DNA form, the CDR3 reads TGTGCCAGCAGTTCCAGGAGAGGGACTGAAGCTTTCTTT. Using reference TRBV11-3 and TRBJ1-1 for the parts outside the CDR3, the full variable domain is EAGVVQSPRYKIIEKKQPVAFWCNPISGHNTLYWYLQNLGQGPELLIRYENEEAVDDSQLPKDRFSAERLKGVDSTLKIQPAELGDSAVYLCASSSRRGTEAFFGQGTRLTVV.

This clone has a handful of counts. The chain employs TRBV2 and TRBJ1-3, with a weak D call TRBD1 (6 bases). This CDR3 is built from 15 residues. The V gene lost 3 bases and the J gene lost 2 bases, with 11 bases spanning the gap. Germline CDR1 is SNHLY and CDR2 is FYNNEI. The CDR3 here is CASSEGGQPGNTIYF. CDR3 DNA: TGTGCCAGCAGTGAGGGGGGGCAACCTGGAAACACCATATATTTT.

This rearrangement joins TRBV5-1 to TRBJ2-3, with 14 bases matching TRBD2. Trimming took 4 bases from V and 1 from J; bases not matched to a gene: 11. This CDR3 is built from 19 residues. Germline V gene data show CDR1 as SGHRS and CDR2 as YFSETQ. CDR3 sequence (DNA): TGCGCCAGCAGCGCAGCCGGGACTAGCGGGAGTGGGGGCACAGATACGCAGTATTTT. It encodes CASSAAGTSGSGGTDTQYF.

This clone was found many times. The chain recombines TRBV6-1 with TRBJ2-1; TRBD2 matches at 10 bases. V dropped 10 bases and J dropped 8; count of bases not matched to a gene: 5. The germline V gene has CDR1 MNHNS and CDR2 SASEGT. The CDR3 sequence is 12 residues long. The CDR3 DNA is TGTGCCACCACTAGCGGGAACTATGAGCAGTTCTTC. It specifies CATTSGNYEQFF.

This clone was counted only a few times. The DNA for the CDR3 is TGTGCCAGCAGCCAAGCGGGGGTTGGGGAAAAACTGTTTTTT. Protein product: CASSQAGVGEKLFF. The J gene is TRBJ1-4, the V gene TRBV4-2, with D possibly matching TRBD1 (5 bases). The V gene lost 1 base and the J gene lost 8 bases, with 11 bases spanning the gap. From germline, CDR1 is LGHNA and CDR2 YNFKEQ. The CDR3 totals 14 residues.

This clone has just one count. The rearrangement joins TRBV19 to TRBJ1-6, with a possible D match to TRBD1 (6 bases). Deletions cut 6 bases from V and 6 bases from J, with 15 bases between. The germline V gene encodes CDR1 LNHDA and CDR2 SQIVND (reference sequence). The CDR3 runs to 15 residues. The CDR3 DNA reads TGTGCCAGTAGGACAACAGGGTTCAGTAATTCACCCCTCCACTTT. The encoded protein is CASRTTGFSNSPLHF.

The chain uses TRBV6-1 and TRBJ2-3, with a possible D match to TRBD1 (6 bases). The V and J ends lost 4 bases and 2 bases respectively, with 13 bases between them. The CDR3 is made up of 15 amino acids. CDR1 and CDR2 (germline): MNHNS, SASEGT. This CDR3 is CASSGTGFNTDTQYF. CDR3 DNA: TGTGCCAGCAGTGGAACAGGGTTTAACACAGATACGCAGTATTTT.

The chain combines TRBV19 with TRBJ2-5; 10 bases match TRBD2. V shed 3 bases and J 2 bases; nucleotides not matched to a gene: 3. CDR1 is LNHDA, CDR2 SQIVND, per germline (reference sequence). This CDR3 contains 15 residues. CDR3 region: CASSMSSGGQETQYF. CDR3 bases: TGTGCCAGTAGTATGTCTAGCGGGGGACAAGAGACCCAGTACTTC.

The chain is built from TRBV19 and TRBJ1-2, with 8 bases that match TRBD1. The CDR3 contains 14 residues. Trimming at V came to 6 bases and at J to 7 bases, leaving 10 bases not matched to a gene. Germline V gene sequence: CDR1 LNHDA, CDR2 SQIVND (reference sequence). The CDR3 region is CASRQGVATGGYTF. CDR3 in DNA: TGTGCCAGTAGACAGGGGGTGGCGACGGGTGGCTACACCTTC.

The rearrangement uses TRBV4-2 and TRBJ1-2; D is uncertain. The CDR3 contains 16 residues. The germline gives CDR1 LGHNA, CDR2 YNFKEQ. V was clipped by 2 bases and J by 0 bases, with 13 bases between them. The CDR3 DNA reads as TGTGCCAGCAGCCAACAAGGTGGGGAGGCTAACTATGGCTACACCTTC. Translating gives CASSQQGGEANYGYTF.

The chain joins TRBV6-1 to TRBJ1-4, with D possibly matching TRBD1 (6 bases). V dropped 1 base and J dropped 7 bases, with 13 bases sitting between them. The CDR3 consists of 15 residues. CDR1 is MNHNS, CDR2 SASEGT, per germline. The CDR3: CASSEGAGVGEKLFF. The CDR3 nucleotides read TGTGCCAGCAGTGAAGGGGCAGGGGTTGGTGAAAAACTGTTTTTT.

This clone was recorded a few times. The CDR3 DNA is TGTGCCAGCAGGCCTATCGGGGGCTCTGGAAACACCATATATTTT. Translated, it gives CASRPIGGSGNTIYF. The rearrangement uses TRBV11-2 and TRBJ1-3, with D possibly being TRBD1 (5 bases). The CDR3 is 15 residues long. Germline CDR1 reads SGHAT; CDR2 reads FQNNGV. Trimming left V 6 bases short and J 0 bases short, with 12 bases between.

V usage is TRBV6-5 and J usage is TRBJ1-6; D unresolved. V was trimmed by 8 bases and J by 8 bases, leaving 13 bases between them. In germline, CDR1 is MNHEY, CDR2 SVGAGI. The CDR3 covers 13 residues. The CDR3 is CASSPGSDSPLHF. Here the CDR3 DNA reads TGTGCCAGCTCCCCGGGGTCTGATTCACCCCTCCACTTT.

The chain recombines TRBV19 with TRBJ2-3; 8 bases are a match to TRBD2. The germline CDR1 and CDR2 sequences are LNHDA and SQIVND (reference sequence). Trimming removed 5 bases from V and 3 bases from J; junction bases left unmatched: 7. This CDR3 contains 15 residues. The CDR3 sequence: CASSGGGGRTDTQYF. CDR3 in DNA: TGTGCCAGTAGTGGGGGCGGGGGGAGGACAGATACGCAGTATTTT.

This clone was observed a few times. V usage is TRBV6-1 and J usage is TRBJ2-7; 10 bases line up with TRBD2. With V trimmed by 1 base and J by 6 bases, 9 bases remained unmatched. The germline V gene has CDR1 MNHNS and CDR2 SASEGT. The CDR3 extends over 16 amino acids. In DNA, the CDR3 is TGTGCCAGCAGTGAAGAATCTCAGCGGGAGGGTGTCGAGCAGTACGTC. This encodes CASSEESQREGVEQYV.